The 27 T cell receptor beta chains presented below share a single source sample, sequenced in a study of blood T cell repertoires in COVID-19. Repertoires were generated with immunoSEQ multiplex PCR, while TCRdb's copy carries only in-frame clones and drops some. Of some 85,000 clones listed, around 75% are singletons. The specimen was peripheral blood. The receptors were sampled from a man between 65 and 85 years old with COVID-19, enrolled during active disease.

The V and J genes are TRBV7-9 and TRBJ2-3; tentatively, D is TRBD2 (6 bases). This CDR3 is 17 amino acids long. Germline CDR1 SEHNR, CDR2 FQNEAQ (reference sequence). Trimming took off 7 bases at V and 0 bases at J, with 20 bases between the two ends. CDR3 residues: CASIYFIGGASTDTQYF. Written as DNA, the CDR3 is TGTGCCAGCATCTACTTTATCGGGGGTGCTAGCACAGATACGCAGTATTTT.

This chain joins TRBV3-1 (or the pseudogene TRBV3-2) and TRBJ2-7; D is perhaps TRBD1 (5 bases). V was pared by 4 bases and J by 5 bases, with 15 bases between. The CDR3 has 14 residues. Per the germline V gene, CDR1 is LGHDT and CDR2 is YNNKEL (reference sequence). The CDR3 nucleotides are TGTGCCAGCAGCCCCGGGCCAGGGAACGACGAGCAGTACTTC. This gives the protein CASSPGPGNDEQYF.

This clone was seen a few times. The rearrangement links TRBV5-1 to TRBJ2-3; TRBD1 might be the D (5 bases). Per germline, CDR1 SGHRS and CDR2 YFSETQ. This CDR3 is 14 amino acids long. V shed 4 bases and J shed 1 base, with 10 bases lying between them. The CDR3 is CASSGLGGTDTQYF. In DNA, the CDR3 is TGCGCCAGCAGCGGATTAGGGGGCACAGATACGCAGTATTTT.

This chain links TRBV6-5 with TRBJ2-1; 7 bases match TRBD1. In germline, CDR1 is MNHEY, CDR2 SVGAGI. The CDR3 consists of 14 residues. V lost 6 bases and J lost 3; bases outside the gene matches: 5. CDR3 protein: CASRRGQIYNEQFF. In DNA form, the CDR3 reads TGTGCCAGCAGAAGGGGACAGATCTACAATGAGCAGTTCTTC.

The chain couples TRBV4-2 to TRBJ2-3, with 7 bases identical to TRBD1. The CDR3 has 15 residues. V was pared by 3 bases and J by 5 bases, with 8 bases of the junction left unmatched. Germline assignment: CDR1 LGHNA and CDR2 YNFKEQ. The CDR3 sequence is CASSQGQPGRDTQYF. DNA of the CDR3: TGTGCCAGCAGCCAGGGACAGCCGGGGCGAGATACGCAGTATTTT.

The chain couples TRBV18 to TRBJ1-5; D remains ambiguous. Germline CDR1 KGHSH, CDR2 LQKENI. The CDR3 is made up of 13 amino acids. Trimming stripped 3 bases from V and 3 bases from J, with 6 bases between. The CDR3 sequence: CASSPGNNQPQHF. The CDR3 DNA sequence: TGTGCCAGCTCACCCGGGAACAATCAGCCCCAGCATTTT.

The chain combines TRBV11-3 with TRBJ1-1; a weak D match, TRBD1 (5 bases). Germline CDR1 reads SGHNT; CDR2 reads YENEEA. V was cut by 4 bases and J by 5 bases, with 8 bases left in between. The length of the CDR3 is 12 residues. DNA for the CDR3: TGTGCCAGCAGCTCCAGGGATACTGAAGCTTTCTTT. Translation: CASSSRDTEAFF.

The genes are TRBV14 and TRBJ1-1, with D unresolved. The CDR3 is 13 residues long. Between the trimmed V and J ends, which lost 10 bases and 0 bases, there was a span of 12 bases. Germline lookup yields CDR1 SGHDN and CDR2 FVKESK. The CDR3 DNA sequence: TGTGCCACCAAGAGGATATTGAACACTGAAGCTTTCTTT. Encoded protein: CATKRILNTEAFF.

The chain links TRBV7-2 to TRBJ2-7; 7 bases match TRBD1. The V segment lost 1 base and the J segment 2 bases; nucleotides outside the gene matches: 2. This CDR3 has 14 amino acids. CDR1 is SGHTA and CDR2 is FQGNSA in the germline V gene. CDR3 sequence reads: CASSLGTGPYEQYF. DNA for the CDR3: TGTGCCAGCAGCTTAGGGACAGGACCCTACGAGCAGTACTTC.

The chain combines TRBV13 with TRBJ2-1, with TRBD2 matching 14 bases. V dropped 4 bases and J dropped 5; count of bases not matched to a gene: 16. The CDR3 has 20 amino acids. CDR1 and CDR2 from the germline V gene are PRHDT and FYEKMQ (reference sequence). The CDR3 is CASSSTAGLAGVRPNNEQFF. The CDR3 nucleotides are TGTGCCAGCAGCTCAACCGCGGGACTAGCGGGGGTTAGACCGAACAATGAGCAGTTCTTC.

J is TRBJ1-4 and V is TRBV9; D is unclear. Trimming removed 0 bases from V and 5 bases from J, with 11 bases in between. This CDR3 contains 15 residues. From germline, CDR1 is SGDLS and CDR2 YYNGEE. The CDR3 is CASSVGHEKNEKLFF. The DNA of the CDR3 is TGTGCCAGCAGCGTAGGACACGAAAAGAATGAAAAACTGTTTTTT.

This chain joins TRBV13 and TRBJ1-3, with a tentative D call TRBD1 (6 bases). V was cut by 5 bases and J by 3 bases, with 11 bases left in between. This CDR3 has 14 amino acids. The germline V gene encodes CDR1 PRHDT and CDR2 FYEKMQ (reference sequence). The CDR3 here is CASSPGGGGNTIYF. In DNA, the CDR3 is TGTGCCAGCAGCCCGGGAGGGGGTGGAAACACCATATATTTT. The full variable domain, completed using reference TRBV13 and TRBJ1-3, is AAGVIQSPRHLIKEKRETATLKCYPIPRHDTVYWYQQGPGQDPQFLISFYEKMQSDKGSIPDRFSAQQFSDYHSELNMSSLELGDSALYFCASSPGGGGNTIYFGEGSWLTVV.

This clone was counted a few times. The chain joins TRBV7-6 to TRBJ2-1; TRBD1 matches 8 bases. The CDR3 sequence is 16 residues long. The germline gives CDR1 SGHVS, CDR2 FNYEAQ. V shed 4 bases, J shed 6 bases, and the junction held 11 bases outside the gene matches. The DNA of the CDR3 is TGTGCCAGCAGCTATGGCAGGGGGCGGGTGGGCAATGAGCAGTTCTTC. Encoded protein: CASSYGRGRVGNEQFF. Filled out from reference TRBV7-6 and TRBJ2-1, the complete variable domain reads GAGVSQSPRYKVTKRGQDVALRCDPISGHVSLYWYRQALGQGPEFLTYFNYEAQQDKSGLPNDRFSAERPEGSISTLTIQRTEQRDSAMYRCASSYGRGRVGNEQFFGPGTRLTVL.

About this clone itself: Other DNA sequences from this sample encode an identical CDR3 as well. V gene TRBV3-1 (or the pseudogene TRBV3-2) combines with J gene TRBJ2-7; a possible D gene is TRBD1 (6 bases). The V and J ends lost 3 bases and 4 bases respectively, with 10 bases between them. The CDR3 loop spans 13 amino acids. CDR1 and CDR2 from the germline V gene are LGHDT and YNNKEL (reference sequence). CDR3 residues: CASSQETGYEQYF. The CDR3 coding sequence is TGTGCCAGCAGCCAGGAAACAGGGTACGAGCAGTACTTC.

The chain couples TRBV7-2 to TRBJ2-2; 9 bases fit TRBD2. The CDR3 has 17 residues. The J segment lost 1 base and the V segment lost 5 bases, leaving 8 bases of the junction unmatched. CDR1 is SGHTA and CDR2 is FQGNSA in the germline V gene. CDR3 nucleotides: TGTGCCAGCAGCGGCGGTAGCGGGAGTGTGAACACCGGGGAGCTGTTTTTT. It specifies CASSGGSGSVNTGELFF.

This chain uses TRBV5-1 with TRBJ2-3; 12 bases match TRBD1. This CDR3 spans 16 amino acids. The trim removed 2 bases at V and 6 bases at J, leaving 7 bases unmatched. Germline values: CDR1 SGHRS, CDR2 YFSETQ. DNA of the CDR3: TGCGCCAGCAGCTTCTCCGGGACAGGGGGCTCGGATACGCAGTATTTT. This sequence encodes CASSFSGTGGSDTQYF.

This rearrangement joins TRBV2 to TRBJ2-1; 10 nucleotides match TRBD2. Germline V gene sequence: CDR1 SNHLY, CDR2 FYNNEI. J lost 7 bases, V lost 6 bases, and 6 bases had no gene match. The CDR3 spans 14 residues. The CDR3 sequence is CASRDSGGLNEQFF. CDR3 nucleotide sequence: TGTGCCAGCAGGGATAGCGGGGGGCTGAATGAGCAGTTCTTC.

The rearrangement uses TRBV18 and TRBJ1-2, with unresolved D. V gave up 0 bases and J gave up 2 bases, with 7 bases separating them. The CDR3 covers 14 residues. The V gene's germline CDR1 is KGHSH and CDR2 LQKENI. The CDR3 bases are TGTGCCAGCTCACCACCGGTCACAAACTATGGCTACACCTTC. Encoded protein: CASSPPVTNYGYTF. The entire variable domain, with the rest obtained from reference TRBV18 and TRBJ1-2, is as follows: NAGVMQNPRHLVRRRGQEARLRCSPMKGHSHVYWYRQLPEEGLKFMVYLQKENIIDESGMPKERFSAEFPKEGPSILRIQQVVRGDSAAYFCASSPPVTNYGYTFGSGTRLTVV.

The chain has TRBV9 and TRBJ2-2, with 9 bases that match TRBD2. Trimming took 4 bases from V and 0 from J; bases not matched to a gene: 13. The CDR3 runs 19 residues. Looked up from germline, CDR1 is SGDLS and CDR2 is YYNGEE. Here the CDR3 DNA reads TGTGCCAGCAGCCCCCCGGGGGCTAGCGGGGCTTCGAACACCGGGGAGCTGTTTTTT. Its protein product is CASSPPGASGASNTGELFF.

This clone was seen repeatedly, ten times or more. The chain recombines TRBV7-6 with TRBJ2-5; no clear D. The CDR3 is 15 residues long. CDR1 and CDR2 from the germline V gene are SGHVS and FNYEAQ. Trimming removed 8 bases at V and 1 base at J, with 17 bases between. CDR3 nucleotides: TGTGCCAGCTTAAGGCACAGCCTACCCCAAGAGACCCAGTACTTC. Its protein is CASLRHSLPQETQYF.

V usage is TRBV7-9 and J usage is TRBJ1-1; D gene ambiguous. With 2 bases removed from V and 4 bases from J, the gap between germline ends came to 2 bases. The CDR3 has 11 amino acids. Looked up from germline, CDR1 is SEHNR and CDR2 is FQNEAQ (reference sequence). The CDR3 is CASSLLTEAFF. The CDR3 nucleotides read TGTGCCAGCAGCTTACTCACTGAAGCTTTCTTT.

The CDR3 here is CASSRDTDTDTQYF. The CDR3 nucleotides are TGTGCCAGCAGCCGAGACACTGACACAGATACGCAGTATTTT. The V call is TRBV5-4, the J call TRBJ2-3; no definite D call. CDR1 and CDR2 from the germline V gene are SGHNT and YYREEE (reference sequence). V was shortened by 4 bases and J by 2 bases, with 11 bases between the two germline ends. The CDR3 extends over 14 amino acids.

CDR3 region: CASSQGAGLGEKLFF. The CDR3 coding sequence is TGTGCCAGCAGCCAAGGAGCGGGGCTTGGCGAAAAACTGTTTTTT. The chain joins TRBV3-1 (or the pseudogene TRBV3-2) to TRBJ1-4; a possible D gene is TRBD1 (5 bases). The CDR3 has 15 amino acids. Germline V gives CDR1 LGHDT, CDR2 YNNKEL (reference sequence). V was trimmed by 1 base and J by 8 bases, leaving 14 bases between them.

The chain uses TRBV7-2 and TRBJ2-4; weak D call: TRBD1 (6 bases). Trimming removed 1 base at V and 5 bases at J, with 12 bases between. Germline lookup yields CDR1 SGHTA and CDR2 FQGNSA. The CDR3 contains 15 residues. CDR3 protein: CASSLGQGSENIQYF. CDR3 DNA: TGTGCCAGCAGCTTAGGCCAGGGGTCCGAAAACATTCAGTACTTC.

As DNA, the CDR3 is TGTGCCTGCAGGGGGGCAGGGGGCTACACCTTC. It codes for CACRGAGGYTF. V is TRBV30 and J is TRBJ1-2; 7 nucleotides line up with TRBD1. The CDR3 has 11 amino acids. Germline trimming cut 6 bases from V and 8 bases from J; bases unmatched to any gene: 6. Germline V gene lookup returns CDR1 GTSNPN and CDR2 SVGIG (reference sequence).

V usage is TRBV11-3 and J usage is TRBJ1-6; possible D gene TRBD1, 5 bases. V lost 5 bases to trimming and J lost 9 bases, with 14 bases between them. CDR1 and CDR2 (germline): SGHNT, YENEEA. The CDR3 loop spans 14 amino acids. The CDR3 DNA is TGTGCCAGCAGCCGGATGGAGGGGCCTTCACCCCTCCACTTT. It is translated as CASSRMEGPSPLHF.

The rearrangement links TRBV27 to TRBJ2-3; TRBD1 matches 10 bases. Trimming removed 6 bases from V and 8 bases from J; junction bases left unmatched: 11. CDR1 is MNHEY and CDR2 is SMNVEV in the germline V gene (reference sequence). The CDR3 is made up of 15 amino acids. This chain's CDR3 is CASSTTGQGLPTQYF. Written as DNA, the CDR3 is TGTGCCAGCAGCACTACGGGACAGGGGTTACCTACGCAGTATTTT.